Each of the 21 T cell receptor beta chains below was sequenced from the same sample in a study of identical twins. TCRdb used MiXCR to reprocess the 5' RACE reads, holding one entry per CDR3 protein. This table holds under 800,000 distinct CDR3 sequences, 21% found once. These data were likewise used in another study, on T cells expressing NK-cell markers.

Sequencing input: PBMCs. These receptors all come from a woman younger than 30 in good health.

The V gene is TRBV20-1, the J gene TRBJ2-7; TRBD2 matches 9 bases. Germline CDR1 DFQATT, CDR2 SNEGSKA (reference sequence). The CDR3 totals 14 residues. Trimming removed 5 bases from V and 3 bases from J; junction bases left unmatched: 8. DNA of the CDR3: TGCAGTGCTCCCCCCGGCGGGGGGGTCTACGAGCAGTACTTC. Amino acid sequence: CSAPPGGGVYEQYF.

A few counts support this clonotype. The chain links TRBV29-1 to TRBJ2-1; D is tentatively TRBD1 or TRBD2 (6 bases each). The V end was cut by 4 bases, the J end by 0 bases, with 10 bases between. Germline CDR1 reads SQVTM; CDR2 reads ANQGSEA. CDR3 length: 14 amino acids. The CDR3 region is CSVGPGASYNEQFF. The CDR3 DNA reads TGCAGCGTTGGCCCGGGGGCCTCCTACAATGAGCAGTTCTTC.

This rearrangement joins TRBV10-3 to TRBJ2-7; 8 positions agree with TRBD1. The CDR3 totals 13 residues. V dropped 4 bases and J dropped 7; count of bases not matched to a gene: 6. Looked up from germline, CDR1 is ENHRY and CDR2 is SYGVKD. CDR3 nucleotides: TGTGCCATCAGTGCCGGGACAGGACGGGAGCAGTACTTC. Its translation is CAISAGTGREQYF.

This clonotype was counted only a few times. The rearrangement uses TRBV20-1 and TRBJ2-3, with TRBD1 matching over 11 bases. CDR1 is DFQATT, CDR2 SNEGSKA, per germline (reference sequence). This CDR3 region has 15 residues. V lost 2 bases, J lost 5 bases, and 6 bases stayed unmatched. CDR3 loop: CSARTDRGHGDTQYF. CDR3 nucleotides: TGCAGTGCTAGAACGGACAGGGGGCATGGAGATACGCAGTATTTT.

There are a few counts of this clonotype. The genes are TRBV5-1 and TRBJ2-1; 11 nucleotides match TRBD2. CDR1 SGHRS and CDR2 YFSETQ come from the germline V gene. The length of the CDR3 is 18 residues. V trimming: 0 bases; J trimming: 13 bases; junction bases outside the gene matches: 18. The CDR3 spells CASSLGWASGGPGREQFF. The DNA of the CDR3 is TGCGCCAGCAGCTTGGGTTGGGCTAGCGGGGGGCCCGGACGAGAACAGTTCTTC. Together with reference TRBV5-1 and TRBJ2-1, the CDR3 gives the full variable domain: KAGVTQTPRYLIKTRGQQVTLSCSPISGHRSVSWYQQTPGQGLQFLFEYFSETQRNKGNFPGRFSGRQFSNSRSEMNVSTLELGDSALYLCASSLGWASGGPGREQFFGPGTRLTVL.

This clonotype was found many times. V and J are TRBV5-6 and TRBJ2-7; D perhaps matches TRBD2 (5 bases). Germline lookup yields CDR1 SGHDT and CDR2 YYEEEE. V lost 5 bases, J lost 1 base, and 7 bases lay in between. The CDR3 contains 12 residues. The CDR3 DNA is TGTGCCAGCAGAAGGAGGTCCTACGAGCAGTACTTC. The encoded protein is CASRRRSYEQYF.

The CDR3: CASSPNGAAYEQYF. CDR3 nucleotides: TGTGCCAGCAGTCCGAATGGGGCAGCCTACGAGCAGTACTTC. The V and J genes are TRBV27 and TRBJ2-7; D is possibly TRBD1 (5 bases). This CDR3 spans 14 amino acids. Germline V gene sequence: CDR1 MNHEY, CDR2 SMNVEV (reference sequence). Trimming pared 5 bases from V and 2 bases from J, leaving 13 bases between.

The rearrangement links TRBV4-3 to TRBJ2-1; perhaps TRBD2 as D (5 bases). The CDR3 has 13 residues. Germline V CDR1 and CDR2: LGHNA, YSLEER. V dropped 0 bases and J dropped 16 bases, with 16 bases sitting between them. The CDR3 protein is CASSQEPWTPTFF. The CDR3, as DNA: TGCGCCAGCAGCCAAGAGCCTTGGACTCCTACTTTCTTC.

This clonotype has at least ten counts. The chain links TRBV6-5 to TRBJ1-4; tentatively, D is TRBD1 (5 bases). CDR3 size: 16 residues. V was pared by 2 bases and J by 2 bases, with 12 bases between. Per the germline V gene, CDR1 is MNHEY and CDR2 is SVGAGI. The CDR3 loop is CASSYGDGRTNEKLFF. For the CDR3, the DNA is TGTGCCAGCAGTTACGGGGACGGGCGTACTAATGAAAAACTGTTTTTT.

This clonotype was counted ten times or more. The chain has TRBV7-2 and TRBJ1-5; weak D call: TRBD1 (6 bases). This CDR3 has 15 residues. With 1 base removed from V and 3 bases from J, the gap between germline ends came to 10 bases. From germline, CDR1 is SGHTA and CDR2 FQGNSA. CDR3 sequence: CASSLVDSFNQPQHF. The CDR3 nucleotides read TGTGCCAGCAGCTTAGTGGACAGCTTCAATCAGCCCCAGCATTTT. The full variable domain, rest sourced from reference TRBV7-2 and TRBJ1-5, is GAGVSQSPSNKVTEKGKDVELRCDPISGHTALYWYRQSLGQGLEFLIYFQGNSAPDKSGLPSDRFSAERTGGSVSTLTIQRTQQEDSAVYLCASSLVDSFNQPQHFGDGTRLSIL.

This CDR3 is CSAHSGGLHTDTQYF. As DNA, the CDR3 is TGCAGTGCTCATAGCGGGGGCCTTCACACAGATACGCAGTATTTT. This chain connects TRBV20-1 to TRBJ2-3; 9 bases align to TRBD2. CDR1 DFQATT and CDR2 SNEGSKA come from the germline V gene (reference sequence). With V trimmed by 5 bases and J by 2 bases, 8 bases remained unmatched. The CDR3 loop spans 15 amino acids.

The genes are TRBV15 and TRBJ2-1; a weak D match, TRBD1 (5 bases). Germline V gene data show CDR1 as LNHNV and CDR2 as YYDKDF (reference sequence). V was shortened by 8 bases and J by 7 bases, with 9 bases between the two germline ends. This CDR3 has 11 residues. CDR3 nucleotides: TGTGCCACCGAGACAGCGAATGAGCAGTTCTTC. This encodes CATETANEQFF.

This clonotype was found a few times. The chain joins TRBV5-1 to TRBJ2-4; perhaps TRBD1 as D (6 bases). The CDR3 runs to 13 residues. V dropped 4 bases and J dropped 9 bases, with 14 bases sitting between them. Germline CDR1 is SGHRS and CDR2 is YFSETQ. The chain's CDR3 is CASSPREGGIQYF. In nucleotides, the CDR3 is TGCGCCAGCAGCCCCAGGGAAGGGGGCATTCAGTACTTC.

Here the CDR3 DNA reads TGTGCCAGCAGGCGGGACAGGGGTGAGCAGTTCTTC. This codes for CASRRDRGEQFF. The chain links TRBV12-3 or TRBV12-4 to TRBJ2-1, with 10 bases lining up with TRBD1. Trimming cost V 6 bases and J 9 bases; bases outside gene matches: 2. The CDR3 is 12 residues long.

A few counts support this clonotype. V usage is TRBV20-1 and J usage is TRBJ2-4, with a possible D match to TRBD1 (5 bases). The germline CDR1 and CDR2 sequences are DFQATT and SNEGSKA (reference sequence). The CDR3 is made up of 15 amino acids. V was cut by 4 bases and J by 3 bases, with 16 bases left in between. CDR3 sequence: CSAINSQGYKNIQYF. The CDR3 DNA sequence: TGCAGTGCTATTAACTCTCAGGGTTACAAAAACATTCAGTACTTC.

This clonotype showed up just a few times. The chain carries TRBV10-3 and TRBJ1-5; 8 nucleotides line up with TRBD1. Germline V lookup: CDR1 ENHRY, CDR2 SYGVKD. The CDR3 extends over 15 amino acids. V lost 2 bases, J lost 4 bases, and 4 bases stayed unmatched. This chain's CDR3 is CAISEGRGRNQPQHF. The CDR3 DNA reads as TGTGCCATCAGTGAGGGCAGGGGGCGGAATCAGCCCCAGCATTTT.

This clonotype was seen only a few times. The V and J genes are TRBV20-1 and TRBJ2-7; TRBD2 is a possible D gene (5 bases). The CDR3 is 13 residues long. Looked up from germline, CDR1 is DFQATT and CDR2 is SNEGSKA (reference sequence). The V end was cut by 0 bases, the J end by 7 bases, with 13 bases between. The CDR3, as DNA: TGCAGTGCTAGAGATGGGCGGGTGTGGGAGCAGTACTTC. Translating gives CSARDGRVWEQYF.

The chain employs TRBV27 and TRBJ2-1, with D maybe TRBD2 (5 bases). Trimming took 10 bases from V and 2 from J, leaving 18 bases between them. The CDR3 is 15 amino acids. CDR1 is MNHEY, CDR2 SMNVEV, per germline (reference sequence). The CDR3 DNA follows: TGTGCCACCCGGGGAGAGGTCTCCGCCTACAATGAGCAGTTCTTC. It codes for CATRGEVSAYNEQFF.

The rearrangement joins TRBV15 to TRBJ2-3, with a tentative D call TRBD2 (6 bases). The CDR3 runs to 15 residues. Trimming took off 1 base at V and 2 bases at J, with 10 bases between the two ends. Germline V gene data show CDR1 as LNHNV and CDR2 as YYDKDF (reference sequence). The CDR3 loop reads CATSRVTGATDTQYF. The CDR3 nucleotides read TGTGCCACCAGCAGAGTAACGGGAGCCACAGATACGCAGTATTTT.

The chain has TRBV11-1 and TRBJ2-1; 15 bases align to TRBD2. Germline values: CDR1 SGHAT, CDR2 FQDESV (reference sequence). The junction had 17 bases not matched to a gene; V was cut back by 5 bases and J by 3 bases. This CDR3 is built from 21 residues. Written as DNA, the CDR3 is TGTGCCAGCAGCCCCCTGACAACCGGGACTAGCGGGGGGTACAGCTACAATGAGCAGTTCTTC. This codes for CASSPLTTGTSGGYSYNEQFF.

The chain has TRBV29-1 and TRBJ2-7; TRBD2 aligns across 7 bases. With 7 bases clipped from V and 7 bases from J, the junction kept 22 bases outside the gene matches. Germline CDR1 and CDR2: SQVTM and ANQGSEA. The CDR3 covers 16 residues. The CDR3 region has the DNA TGCAGCGCCATCCCAGGGACCGTTCCAGCGGGGAAAGAGCAGTACTTC. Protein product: CSAIPGTVPAGKEQYF.